Shown below are 16 T cell receptor beta chains from a single sample sequenced in a study of CXCR3-negative and CXCR3-positive naive CD8 T cells. Study-level points and caveats: Naive cells with CXCR3 showed TRB CDR3s that were more hydrophobic than those in CXCR3-negative naive cells.

UMI labels and 5' RACE were used to prepare the TRB cDNA libraries. TCRdb re-called the 5' RACE reads; every CDR3 protein appears as one record, without DNA. Its clone listing holds 150,000 or so distinct CDR3 sequences. These receptors' antigens are unknown. Sequencing input: naive CXCR3+ CD8+ T cells from blood. Subset specified: CD45RO-CCR7+CD27+CD95- naive CD8+ T cells expressing CXCR3 (TNR3+). The receptors were gathered from a human donor in good health. Some clones in this sample may be carry-over from other donors' samples.

The chain carries TRBV4-3 and TRBJ1-2; TCRdb's assignment of TRBD1 cannot be checked, as there is no DNA. The CDR3 totals 15 residues. Germline CDR1 is LGHNA and CDR2 is YSLEER. The CDR3 loop is CASSQETGEGYGYTF.

The genes are TRBV21-1 and TRBJ2-5. TRBV21-1 is flagged as a pseudogene. CDR3 length: 12 residues. CDR3 sequence reads: CASQGCQETQYF.

The chain couples TRBV20-1 to TRBJ2-5; TCRdb names TRBD1, which stays unverified in the absence of DNA. The CDR3 extends over 18 amino acids. The V gene's germline CDR1 is DFQATT and CDR2 SNEGSKA (reference sequence). The CDR3 reads CSASEYRDPKAAKETQHF.

V is TRBV27 and J is TRBJ2-6; checking the TCRdb D call of TRBD2 is not possible without DNA. Germline V gene lookup returns CDR1 MNHEY and CDR2 SMNVEV (reference sequence). CDR3 length: 19 amino acids. This CDR3 reads CASYPSGLAYPSGANVLTF.

V and J are TRBV3-1 and TRBJ2-7; lacking DNA, the TRBD2 call made by TCRdb goes unchecked. This CDR3 has 12 residues. The germline CDR1 and CDR2 sequences are LGHDT and YNNKEL (reference sequence). CDR3 residues: CASSGTRNEQYF.

V and J are TRBV24-1 and TRBJ1-5. The CDR3 runs 15 residues. The germline gives CDR1 KGHDR, CDR2 SFDVKD. The CDR3 loop is CATSNARQPLRPQHF.

The V gene is TRBV27, the J gene TRBJ2-1; TCRdb picks TRBD2, but there is no DNA to check that call. The CDR3 extends over 18 amino acids. Germline CDR1 and CDR2: MNHEY and SMNVEV (reference sequence). CDR3 sequence: CASIPTKTGTRGGYEQFF.

The V and J genes are TRBV7-9 and TRBJ2-7; the TRBD1 assignment by TCRdb is unverifiable without DNA. The CDR3 is 14 amino acids. Germline lookup yields CDR1 SEHNR and CDR2 FQNEAQ (reference sequence). CDR3 in amino acids: CASSEGQGEYEQYF.

This chain uses TRBV7-9 with TRBJ2-7; TCRdb names TRBD1, which stays unverified in the absence of DNA. CDR1 and CDR2 from the germline V gene are SEHNR and FQNEAQ (reference sequence). This CDR3 comprises 15 residues. CDR3 loop: CASSRPEAGVTEQYF.

The chain uses TRBV28 and TRBJ2-7; TCRdb calls TRBD2, which cannot be checked without DNA. The germline CDR1 and CDR2 sequences are MDHEN and SYDVKM. This CDR3 region has 15 residues. CDR3 in amino acids: CASRTSSGSKYEQYF. The whole variable domain, filled in from reference TRBV28 and TRBJ2-7, reads DVKVTQSSRYLVKRTGEKVFLECVQDMDHENMFWYRQDPGLGLRLIYFSYDVKMKEKGDIPEGYSVSREKKERFSLILESASTNQTSMYLCASRTSSGSKYEQYFGPGTRLTVT.

V usage is TRBV24-1 and J usage is TRBJ2-3; as DNA is missing, the TRBD1 call by TCRdb cannot be tested. The germline gives CDR1 KGHDR, CDR2 SFDVKD. There are 15 residues in the CDR3. The CDR3 sequence is CATSDPLGGEDTQYF.

This chain joins TRBV28 and TRBJ2-2; TCRdb outputs TRBD1, but without DNA this stays unchecked. Germline lookup yields CDR1 MDHEN and CDR2 SYDVKM. CDR3 size: 15 residues. CDR3: CASSPGTPNTGELFF.

This rearrangement joins TRBV6-5 to TRBJ2-1; the D call of TRBD2 rests on TCRdb alone, since no DNA is present to check it. CDR3 size: 16 residues. CDR1 is MNHEY, CDR2 SVGAGI, per germline. The CDR3 protein is CASSVTSGRLGNEQFF.

The chain combines TRBV20-1 with TRBJ2-2; without DNA, the TCRdb call of TRBD2 cannot be checked. CDR1 is DFQATT, CDR2 SNEGSKA, per germline (reference sequence). The CDR3 has 16 amino acids. The CDR3 here is CSARALAGGGAGELFF.

V gene TRBV29-1 combines with J gene TRBJ2-7; the TRBD1 assignment by TCRdb is unverifiable without DNA. Germline values: CDR1 SQVTM, CDR2 ANQGSEA. This CDR3 is 14 amino acids long. CDR3: CSVEESDRGYEQYF.

V and J are TRBV28 and TRBJ1-3; TCRdb selects TRBD1, and the lack of DNA leaves this call unchecked. CDR3 length: 17 residues. CDR1 MDHEN and CDR2 SYDVKM come from the germline V gene. The CDR3 protein is CASSPSATGGLGNTIYF.